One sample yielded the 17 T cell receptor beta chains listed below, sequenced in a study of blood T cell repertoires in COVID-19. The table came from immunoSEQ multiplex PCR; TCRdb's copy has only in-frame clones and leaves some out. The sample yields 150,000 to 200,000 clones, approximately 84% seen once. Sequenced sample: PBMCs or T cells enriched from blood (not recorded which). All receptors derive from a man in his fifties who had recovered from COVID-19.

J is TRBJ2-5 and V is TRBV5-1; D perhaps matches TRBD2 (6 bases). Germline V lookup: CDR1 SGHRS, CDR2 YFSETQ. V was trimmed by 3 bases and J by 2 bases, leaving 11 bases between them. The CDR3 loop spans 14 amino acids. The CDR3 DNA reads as TGCGCCAGCAGCTGGAGGGGTCAGCAAGAGACCCAGTACTTC. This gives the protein CASSWRGQQETQYF. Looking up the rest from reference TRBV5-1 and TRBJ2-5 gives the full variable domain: KAGVTQTPRYLIKTRGQQVTLSCSPISGHRSVSWYQQTPGQGLQFLFEYFSETQRNKGNFPGRFSGRQFSNSRSEMNVSTLELGDSALYLCASSWRGQQETQYFGPGTRLLVL.

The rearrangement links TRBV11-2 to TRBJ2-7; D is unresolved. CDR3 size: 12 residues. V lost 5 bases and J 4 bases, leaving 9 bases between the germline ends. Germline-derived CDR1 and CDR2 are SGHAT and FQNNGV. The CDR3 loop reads CASSGSGYEQYF. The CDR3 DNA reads TGTGCCAGCAGCGGATCAGGTTACGAGCAGTACTTC.

CDR3 sequence (DNA): TGTGCCAGCAGCCTGACAGGGGATGGCTACACCTTC. Its protein product is CASSLTGDGYTF. The chain is built from TRBV2 and TRBJ1-2, with 8 nucleotides matching TRBD1. CDR1 is SNHLY, CDR2 FYNNEI, per germline. V lost 6 bases, J lost 6 bases, and 3 bases stayed unmatched. This CDR3 contains 12 residues.

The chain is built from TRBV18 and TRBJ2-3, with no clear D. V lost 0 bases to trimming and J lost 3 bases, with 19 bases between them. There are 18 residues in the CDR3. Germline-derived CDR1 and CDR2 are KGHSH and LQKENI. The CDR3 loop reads CASSPPRGGGGTTDTQYF. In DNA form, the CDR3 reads TGTGCCAGCTCACCACCTCGAGGTGGCGGTGGAACAACAGATACGCAGTATTTT.

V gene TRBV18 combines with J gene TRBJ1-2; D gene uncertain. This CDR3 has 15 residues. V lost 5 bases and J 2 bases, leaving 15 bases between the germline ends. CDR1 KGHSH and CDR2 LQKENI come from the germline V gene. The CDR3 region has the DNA TGTGCCAGCTCATCCGAAGCCACCGTCAACTATGGCTACACCTTC. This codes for CASSSEATVNYGYTF.

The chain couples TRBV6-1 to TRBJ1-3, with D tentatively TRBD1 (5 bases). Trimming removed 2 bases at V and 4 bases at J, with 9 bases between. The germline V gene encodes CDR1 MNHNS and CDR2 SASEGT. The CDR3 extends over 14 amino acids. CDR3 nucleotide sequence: TGTGCCAGCAGTGAATCAGGGAACGGAAACACCATATATTTT. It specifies CASSESGNGNTIYF.

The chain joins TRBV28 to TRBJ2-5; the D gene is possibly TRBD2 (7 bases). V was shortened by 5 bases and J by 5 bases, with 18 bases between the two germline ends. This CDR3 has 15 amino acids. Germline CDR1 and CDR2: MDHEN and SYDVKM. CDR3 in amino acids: CASSPSQGRVETQYF. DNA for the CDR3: TGTGCCAGCAGTCCTAGCCAGGGGAGGGTGGAGACCCAGTACTTC.

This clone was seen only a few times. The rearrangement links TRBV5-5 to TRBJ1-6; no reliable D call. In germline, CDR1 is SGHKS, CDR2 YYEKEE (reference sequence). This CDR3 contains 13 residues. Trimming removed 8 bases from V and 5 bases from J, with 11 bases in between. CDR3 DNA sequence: TGTGCCAGTACGGACGGGAATAATTCACCCCTCCACTTT. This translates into CASTDGNNSPLHF.

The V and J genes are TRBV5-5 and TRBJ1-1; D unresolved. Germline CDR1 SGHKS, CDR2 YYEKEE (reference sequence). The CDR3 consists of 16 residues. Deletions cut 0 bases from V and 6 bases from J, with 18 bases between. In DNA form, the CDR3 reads TGTGCCAGCAGCTTGGTAATGGGCCTAAGTCACGCTGAAGCTTTCTTT. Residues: CASSLVMGLSHAEAFF.

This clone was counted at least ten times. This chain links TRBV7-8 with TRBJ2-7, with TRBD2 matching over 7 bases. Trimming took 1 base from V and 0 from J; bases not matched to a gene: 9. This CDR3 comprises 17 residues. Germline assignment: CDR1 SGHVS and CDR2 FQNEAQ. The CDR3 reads CASSLEVSGIDSYEQYF. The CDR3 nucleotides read TGTGCCAGCAGCTTAGAGGTGAGCGGGATAGACTCCTACGAGCAGTACTTC.

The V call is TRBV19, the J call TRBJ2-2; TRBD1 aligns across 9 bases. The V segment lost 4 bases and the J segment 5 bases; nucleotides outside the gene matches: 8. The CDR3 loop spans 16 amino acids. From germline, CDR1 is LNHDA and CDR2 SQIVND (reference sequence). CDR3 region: CASSTAGTGRTGELFF. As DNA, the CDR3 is TGTGCCAGTAGTACCGCAGGGACAGGGAGGACCGGGGAGCTGTTTTTT.

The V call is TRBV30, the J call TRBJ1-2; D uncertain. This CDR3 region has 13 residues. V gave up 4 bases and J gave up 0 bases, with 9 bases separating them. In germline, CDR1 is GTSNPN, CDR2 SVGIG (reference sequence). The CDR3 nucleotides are TGTGCCTGGAACCGGGGAGCTAACTATGGCTACACCTTC. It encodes CAWNRGANYGYTF.

The CDR3 reads CASSSGQFNQPQHF. CDR3 bases: TGTGCCAGCAGTTCGGGACAGTTTAATCAGCCCCAGCATTTT. The V gene is TRBV27, the J gene TRBJ1-5; 7 bases align to TRBD1. This CDR3 is 14 amino acids long. J lost 4 bases, V lost 4 bases, and 4 bases had no gene match. CDR1 is MNHEY, CDR2 SMNVEV, per germline (reference sequence).

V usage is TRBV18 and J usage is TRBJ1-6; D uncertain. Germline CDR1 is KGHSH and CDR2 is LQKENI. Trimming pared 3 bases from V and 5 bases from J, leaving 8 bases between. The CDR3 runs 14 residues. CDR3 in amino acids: CASSPSTDNSPLHF. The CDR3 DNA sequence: TGTGCCAGCTCACCGTCAACAGATAATTCACCCCTCCACTTT. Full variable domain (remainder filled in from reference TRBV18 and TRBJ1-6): NAGVMQNPRHLVRRRGQEARLRCSPMKGHSHVYWYRQLPEEGLKFMVYLQKENIIDESGMPKERFSAEFPKEGPSILRIQQVVRGDSAAYFCASSPSTDNSPLHFGNGTRLTVT.

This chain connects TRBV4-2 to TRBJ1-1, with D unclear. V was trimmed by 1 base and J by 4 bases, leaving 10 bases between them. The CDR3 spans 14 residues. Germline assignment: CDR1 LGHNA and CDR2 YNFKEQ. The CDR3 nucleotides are TGTGCCAGCAGCCAAGCTGAGGGCGGCACTGAAGCTTTCTTT. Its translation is CASSQAEGGTEAFF.

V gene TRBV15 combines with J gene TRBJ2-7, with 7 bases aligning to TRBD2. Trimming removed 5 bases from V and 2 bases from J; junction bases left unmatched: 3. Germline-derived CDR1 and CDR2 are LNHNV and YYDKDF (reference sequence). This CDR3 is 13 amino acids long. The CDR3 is CATSAGEAYEQYF. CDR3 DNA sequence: TGTGCCACCAGCGCGGGGGAGGCCTACGAGCAGTACTTC.

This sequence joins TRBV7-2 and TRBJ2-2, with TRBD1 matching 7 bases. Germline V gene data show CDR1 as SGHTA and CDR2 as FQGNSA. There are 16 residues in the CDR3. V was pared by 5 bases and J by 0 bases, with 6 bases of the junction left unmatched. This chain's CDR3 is CASSLGTASNTGELFF. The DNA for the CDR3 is TGTGCCAGCAGCCTTGGGACAGCCTCGAACACCGGGGAGCTGTTTTTT.